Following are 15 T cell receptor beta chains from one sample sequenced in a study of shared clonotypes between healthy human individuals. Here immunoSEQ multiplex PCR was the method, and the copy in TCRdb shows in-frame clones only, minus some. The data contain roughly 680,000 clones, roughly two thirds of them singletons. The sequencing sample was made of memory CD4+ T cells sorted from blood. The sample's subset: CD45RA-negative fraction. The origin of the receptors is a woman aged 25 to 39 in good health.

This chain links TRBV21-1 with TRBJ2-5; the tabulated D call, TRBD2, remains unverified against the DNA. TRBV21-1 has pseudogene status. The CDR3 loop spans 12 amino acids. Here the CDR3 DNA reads TGTGCCAGCAGCACCCCGCGCGAGACCCAGTACTTC. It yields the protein CASSTPRETQYF.

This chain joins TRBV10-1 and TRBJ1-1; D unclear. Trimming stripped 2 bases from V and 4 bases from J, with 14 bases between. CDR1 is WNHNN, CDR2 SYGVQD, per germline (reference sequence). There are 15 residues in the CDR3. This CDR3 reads CASSEARGRGTEAFF. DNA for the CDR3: TGCGCCAGCAGTGAGGCGAGAGGTCGGGGCACTGAAGCTTTCTTT.

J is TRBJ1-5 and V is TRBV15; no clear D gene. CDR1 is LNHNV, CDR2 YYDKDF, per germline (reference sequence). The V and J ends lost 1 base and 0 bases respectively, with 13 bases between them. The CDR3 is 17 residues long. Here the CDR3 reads CATSRGEGFYSNQPQHF. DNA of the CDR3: TGTGCCACCAGCAGAGGGGAAGGCTTCTATAGCAATCAGCCCCAGCATTTT.

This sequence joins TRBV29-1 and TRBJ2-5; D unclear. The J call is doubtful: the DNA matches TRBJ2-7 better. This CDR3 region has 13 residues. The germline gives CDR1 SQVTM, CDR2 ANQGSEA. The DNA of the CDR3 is TGCAGCGTCGGCCAAGGACGGTCCTACGAGCAGTACTTC. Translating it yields CSVGQGRSYEQYF.

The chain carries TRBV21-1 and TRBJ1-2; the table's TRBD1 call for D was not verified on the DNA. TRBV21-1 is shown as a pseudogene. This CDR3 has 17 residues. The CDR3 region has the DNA TGTGCCAGCAAAATTGACAGGGAATTGATTACTAACTATGGCTACACCTTC. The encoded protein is CASKIDRELITNYGYTF.

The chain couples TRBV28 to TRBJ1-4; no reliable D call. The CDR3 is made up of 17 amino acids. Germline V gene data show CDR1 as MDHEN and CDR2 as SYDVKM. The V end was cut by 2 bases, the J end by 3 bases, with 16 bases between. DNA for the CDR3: TGTGCCAGCAGTTTAGGAGATTTCGGTTTAGCTAATGAAAAACTGTTTTTT. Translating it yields CASSLGDFGLANEKLFF. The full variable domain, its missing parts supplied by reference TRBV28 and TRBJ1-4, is DVKVTQSSRYLVKRTGEKVFLECVQDMDHENMFWYRQDPGLGLRLIYFSYDVKMKEKGDIPEGYSVSREKKERFSLILESASTNQTSMYLCASSLGDFGLANEKLFFGSGTQLSVL.

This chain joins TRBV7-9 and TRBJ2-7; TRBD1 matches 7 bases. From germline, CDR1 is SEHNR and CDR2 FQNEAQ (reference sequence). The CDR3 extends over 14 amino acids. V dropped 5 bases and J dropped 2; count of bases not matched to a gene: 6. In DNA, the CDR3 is TGTGCCAGCAGCCAGCTAGGGACAGCCTACGAGCAGTACTTC. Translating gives CASSQLGTAYEQYF. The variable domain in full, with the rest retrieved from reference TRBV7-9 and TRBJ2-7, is DTGVSQNPRHKITKRGQNVTFRCDPISEHNRLYWYRQTLGQGPEFLTYFQNEAQLEKSRLLSDRFSAERPKGSFSTLEIQRTEQGDSAMYLCASSQLGTAYEQYFGPGTRLTVT.

The DNA of the CDR3 is TGTGCCAGCAGCCCCAACCCTAGCTACAATGAGCAGTTCTTC. This translates into CASSPNPSYNEQFF. The rearrangement joins TRBV7-9 to TRBJ2-1; D gene uncertain. V shed 5 bases and J shed 3 bases, with 11 bases lying between them. This CDR3 region has 14 residues. The germline CDR1 and CDR2 sequences are SEHNR and FQNEAQ (reference sequence).

CDR3 residues: CASSQAGVFNYGYTF. In DNA form, the CDR3 reads TGTGCCAGCAGCCAAGCAGGGGTTTTTAACTATGGCTACACCTTC. This chain connects TRBV7-9 to TRBJ1-2; tentative D call: TRBD1 (6 bases). In germline, CDR1 is SEHNR, CDR2 FQNEAQ (reference sequence). The CDR3 has 15 residues. The V and J ends lost 5 bases and 1 base respectively, with 14 bases between them.

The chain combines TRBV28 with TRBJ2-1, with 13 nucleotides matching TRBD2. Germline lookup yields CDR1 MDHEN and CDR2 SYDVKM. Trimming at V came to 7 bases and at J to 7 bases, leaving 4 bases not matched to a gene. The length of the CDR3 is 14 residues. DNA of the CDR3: TGTGCCAGCAAGACTAGCGGGAGGATGAATGAGCAGTTCTTC. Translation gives CASKTSGRMNEQFF. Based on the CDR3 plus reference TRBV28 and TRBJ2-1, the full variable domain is DVKVTQSSRYLVKRTGEKVFLECVQDMDHENMFWYRQDPGLGLRLIYFSYDVKMKEKGDIPEGYSVSREKKERFSLILESASTNQTSMYLCASKTSGRMNEQFFGPGTRLTVL.

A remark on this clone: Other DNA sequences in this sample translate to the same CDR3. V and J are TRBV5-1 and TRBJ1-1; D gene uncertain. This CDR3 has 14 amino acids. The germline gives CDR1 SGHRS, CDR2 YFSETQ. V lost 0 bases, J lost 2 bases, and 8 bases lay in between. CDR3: CASSLVTANTEAFF. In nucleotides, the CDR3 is TGCGCCAGCAGCTTGGTCACCGCAAACACTGAAGCTTTCTTT. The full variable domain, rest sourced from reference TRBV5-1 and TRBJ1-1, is KAGVTQTPRYLIKTRGQQVTLSCSPISGHRSVSWYQQTPGQGLQFLFEYFSETQRNKGNFPGRFSGRQFSNSRSEMNVSTLELGDSALYLCASSLVTANTEAFFGQGTRLTVV.

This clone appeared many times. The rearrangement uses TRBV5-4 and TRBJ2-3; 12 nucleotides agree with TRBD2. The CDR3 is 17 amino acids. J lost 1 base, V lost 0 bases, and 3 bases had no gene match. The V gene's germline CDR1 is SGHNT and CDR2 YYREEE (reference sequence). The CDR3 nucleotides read TGTGCCAGCAGCTTGGGACTAGCGGGAGCCCGCACAGATACGCAGTATTTT. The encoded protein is CASSLGLAGARTDTQYF.

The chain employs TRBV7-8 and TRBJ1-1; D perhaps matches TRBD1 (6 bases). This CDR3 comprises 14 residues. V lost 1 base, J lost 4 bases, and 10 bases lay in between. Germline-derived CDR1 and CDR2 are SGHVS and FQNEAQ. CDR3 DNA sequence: TGTGCCAGCAGCTTAGAATCAGGGGCCACTGAAGCTTTCTTT. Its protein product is CASSLESGATEAFF.

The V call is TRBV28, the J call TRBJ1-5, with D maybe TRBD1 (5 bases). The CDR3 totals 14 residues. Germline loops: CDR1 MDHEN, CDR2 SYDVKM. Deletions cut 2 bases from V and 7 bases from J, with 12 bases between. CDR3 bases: TGTGCCAGCAGTTTAAGGTGGGGCCGACAGCCCCAGCATTTT. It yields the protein CASSLRWGRQPQHF.

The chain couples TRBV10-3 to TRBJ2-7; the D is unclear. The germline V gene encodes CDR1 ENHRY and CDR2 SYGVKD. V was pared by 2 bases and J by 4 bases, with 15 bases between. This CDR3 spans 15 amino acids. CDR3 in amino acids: CAISEIENARYEQYF. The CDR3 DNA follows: TGTGCCATCAGTGAGATCGAGAATGCAAGGTACGAGCAGTACTTC.